This TCR beta chain was captured by sequencing in a study of cytotoxic CD8 clonotypes in ibrutinib-treated CLL (dated by TCRdb to the early 2020s). Background on the whole study: The cohort was composed of under 12 relapsed/refractory and 15 treatment-naive patients; IGHV unmutated status was identified in under 18 patients. Samples at response were collected after a median of 12 months of treatment, with a range of 6 to 36 months. Cryopreserved peripheral blood mononuclear cells were collected at three points: before therapy, at response, and at either sustained remission or disease progression. All remission and progressive disease samples were collected while patients were still receiving ibrutinib. Partial responses were observed in approximately 24 patients and complete responses in 2; after a median follow-up of around 68 months, remission was maintained in 15 or so patients and progression was observed in some twelve. An average of around 250,000 productive templates and 94,082 productive rearrangements was obtained per sample. Longitudinal samples were available for 26 of the 86 trial participants. The paper's findings and limits, for the study overall: Sampling times were not matched between patients in sustained remission and patients whose disease was progressing, and lymph node repertoires were not examined. At baseline, clonality was higher than in age-matched healthy donors and showed a strong correlation with circulating CD8+ T-cell counts. Public clonotypes were found to be uncommon and were observed to contract or remain stable during treatment; the increase in clonality was shown to reflect expansion of private clonotypes at ibrutinib response. An increase in clonality was observed at ibrutinib response, with clonality remaining stable during sustained remission and falling back toward baseline at progression.

V is trimmed back by 4 bases and J by 2 bases, and the junction contains 14 bases that no gene match accounts for. The CDR3 starts with the cysteine, ends with the phenylalanine, and has 19 residues. Just the 57-base CDR3 DNA is kept, in frame starting at base 1. CDR1 and CDR2, looked up from the germline V gene, are MNHNS and SASEGT. Taken with the paper, the label for time point translates to: roughly 2 years on ibrutinib. For TCR beta library preparation, approximately 2.2 micrograms of genomic DNA were isolated from cryopreserved PBMCs. Longitudinal blood samples from CLL patients on ibrutinib monotherapy underwent high-throughput TCR beta sequencing. Patients were enrolled in a phase 2 open-label single-center ibrutinib monotherapy trial. Comment on this clone: Its cognate antigen has yet to be identified. The sample holds no much larger clone one base away, and base qualities are not on file.

On a MiSeq, deep resolution sequencing aimed for a depth between 1 in 1 million and 1 in 200,000 T cells, with each clonotype covered approximately 9.2x on average. The immunoSEQ hsTCRB Kit was used to generate TCR beta libraries. For the original study's pipeline: Data were analyzed with ImmunoSEQ Data Assistant and ImmunoSEQ Analyzer, with V, D and J genes assigned per IMGT definitions. Clonality, with values ranging from 0 to 1, was calculated as one minus the normalized Shannon entropy of productive rearrangement frequencies. Only overrepresented clonotypes making up at least 0.05% of the repertoire of each patient were included in the public clonotype analysis. Some 13 age-matched healthy donor repertoires from immuneACCESS served as clonality controls. TCRdb limited this immuneACCESS table to in-frame rearrangements with V and J called. A share of clones is missing; checked studies link under half to unresolved V genes, and the rest is unexplained. V, J and clone size are those of that table, while D and trimming were read from the DNA. This sample lists more than 110,000 clones; 75% to 80% were detected once. The ten largest clonotypes hold around 5% of the sample.

This chain joins TRBV6-1 to TRBJ2-6, with 7 middle bases fitting TRBD1. The TCR comes from a human donor with chronic lymphocytic leukemia. Sequenced material: PBMCs, taken after 24 months of ibrutinib treatment. The CDR3 corresponds to CASSGQVTGSAPGANVLTF. The nucleotide sequence reads TGTGCCAGCAGTGGTCAAGTGACAGGGTCCGCGCCTGGGGCCAACGTCCTGACTTTC.